These T cell receptor beta chains were read from a single sample in a study of cytomegalovirus exposure and HLA in healthy donors. The repertoire was sequenced with immunoSEQ multiplex PCR; TCRdb's copy has only in-frame clones and lacks some. The data hold about 160,000 clones, with approximately 84% observed a single time. Sequencing input: PBMCs. These receptors were collected from a woman aged 50 to 65 in good health and CMV-seropositive. Both conserved end residues are part of each CDR3. The order of the fields is D gene, clone size, V gene, J gene, CDR3 protein, CDR3 DNA. The D gene is left open where the match is weak. Clone size is not always given. Where it is, it says once, few, many or a class for expanded clones.

d_call: NA; clone_size: few; v_call: TRBV7-2; j_call: TRBJ2-7; cdr3_aa: CASSSIRFGDTLYF; cdr3_nt: TGTGCCAGCAGCTCCATCAGGTTCGGGGACACCCTGTACTTC
d_call: TRBD1; clone_size: NA; v_call: TRBV7-3; j_call: TRBJ2-3; cdr3_aa: CASSLDRAPGSDTQYF; cdr3_nt: TGTGCCAGCAGCTTGGACAGGGCCCCAGGTTCAGATACGCAGTATTTT
d_call: NA; clone_size: NA; v_call: TRBV7-8; j_call: TRBJ1-1; cdr3_aa: CASSLGEVEGTEAFF; cdr3_nt: TGTGCCAGCAGCTTAGGGGAGGTGGAGGGGACTGAAGCTTTCTTT
d_call: NA; clone_size: few; v_call: TRBV6-1; j_call: TRBJ2-5; cdr3_aa: CASSEALRWQGYRETQYF; cdr3_nt: TGTGCCAGCAGTGAAGCGCTTCGTTGGCAGGGGTACCGAGAGACCCAGTACTTC
d_call: TRBD1; clone_size: NA; v_call: TRBV5-1; j_call: TRBJ2-7; cdr3_aa: CASSLGQGDEQYF; cdr3_nt: TGCGCCAGCAGCTTGGGACAGGGGGACGAGCAGTACTTC
d_call: TRBD1; clone_size: NA; v_call: TRBV5-1; j_call: TRBJ2-7; cdr3_aa: CASSPSGTGLYEQYF; cdr3_nt: TGCGCCAGCAGCCCCTCAGGGACAGGGTTGTACGAGCAGTACTTC
d_call: TRBD1; clone_size: few; v_call: TRBV29-1; j_call: TRBJ2-3; cdr3_aa: CSVEGDRIIDTQYF; cdr3_nt: TGCAGCGTCGAAGGGGACAGGATCATAGATACGCAGTATTTT
d_call: NA; clone_size: NA; v_call: TRBV19; j_call: TRBJ1-2; cdr3_aa: CASSNRLYGYTF; cdr3_nt: TGTGCCAGTAGTAACAGGCTCTATGGCTACACCTTC
d_call: NA; clone_size: NA; v_call: TRBV6-5; j_call: TRBJ1-3; cdr3_aa: CASRPPGSGNTIYF; cdr3_nt: TGTGCCAGCAGACCCCCGGGCTCTGGAAACACCATATATTTT
d_call: NA; clone_size: few; v_call: TRBV23-1; j_call: TRBJ2-6; cdr3_aa: CASSQFGPGHSGANVLTF; cdr3_nt: TGCGCCAGCAGTCAATTCGGTCCAGGCCACTCTGGGGCCAACGTCCTGACTTTC
d_call: TRBD2; clone_size: NA; v_call: TRBV5-1; j_call: TRBJ2-1; cdr3_aa: CASSLEGSGIYNEQFF; cdr3_nt: TGCGCCAGCAGCCTGGAGGGGAGCGGGATCTACAATGAGCAGTTCTTC
d_call: TRBD1; clone_size: few; v_call: TRBV18; j_call: TRBJ1-2; cdr3_aa: CASSNSGQGDGYTF; cdr3_nt: TGTGCCAGCTCAAATTCGGGACAGGGCGATGGCTACACCTTC
d_call: NA; clone_size: NA; v_call: TRBV2; j_call: TRBJ1-2; cdr3_aa: CASSEAKGGGYGYTF; cdr3_nt: TGTGCCAGCAGTGAAGCCAAGGGGGGGGGCTATGGCTACACCTTC
d_call: NA; clone_size: NA; v_call: TRBV5-1; j_call: TRBJ2-7; cdr3_aa: CASSLEPQDEQYF; cdr3_nt: TGCGCCAGCAGCTTGGAGCCGCAGGACGAGCAGTACTTC
d_call: NA; clone_size: NA; v_call: TRBV20-1; j_call: TRBJ1-2; cdr3_aa: CSRRTNYGYTF; cdr3_nt: TGCAGTCGTAGAACTAACTATGGCTACACCTTC
d_call: TRBD2; clone_size: few; v_call: TRBV9; j_call: TRBJ2-5; cdr3_aa: CASSEASGRVGETQYF; cdr3_nt: TGTGCCAGCAGCGAGGCTAGCGGGAGGGTTGGAGAGACCCAGTACTTC
d_call: TRBD2; clone_size: NA; v_call: TRBV7-2; j_call: TRBJ2-2; cdr3_aa: CASSKTSGGTGELFF; cdr3_nt: TGTGCCAGCAGCAAAACTAGCGGCGGAACCGGGGAGCTGTTTTTT
d_call: NA; clone_size: NA; v_call: TRBV7-2; j_call: TRBJ2-7; cdr3_aa: CASSLEGGTYEQYF; cdr3_nt: TGTGCCAGCAGCTTAGAGGGCGGGACCTACGAGCAGTACTTC
d_call: NA; clone_size: NA; v_call: TRBV6-5; j_call: TRBJ2-7; cdr3_aa: CASSYGVGGSYEQYF; cdr3_nt: TGTGCCAGCAGTTACGGCGTGGGGGGCTCCTACGAGCAGTACTTC
d_call: NA; clone_size: once; v_call: TRBV1; j_call: TRBJ2-7; cdr3_aa: CTSSQTLAGVTANEQYF; cdr3_nt: TGCACCAGCAGCCAAACCCTAGCGGGAGTAACGGCGAACGAGCAGTACTTC
d_call: NA; clone_size: NA; v_call: TRBV19; j_call: TRBJ2-2; cdr3_aa: CASSIQQSGELFF; cdr3_nt: TGTGCCAGTAGTATACAACAATCCGGGGAGCTGTTTTTT
d_call: NA; clone_size: once; v_call: TRBV29-1; j_call: TRBJ1-2; cdr3_aa: CSARPGREGDGYTF; cdr3_nt: TGCAGCGCCAGGCCCGGCAGGGAGGGGGACGGCTACACCTTC
d_call: TRBD2; clone_size: NA; v_call: TRBV10-3; j_call: TRBJ2-6; cdr3_aa: CAISEFPGLAAGANVLTF; cdr3_nt: TGTGCCATCAGTGAGTTCCCGGGACTAGCTGCTGGGGCCAACGTCCTGACTTTC
d_call: TRBD1; clone_size: NA; v_call: TRBV7-7; j_call: TRBJ2-5; cdr3_aa: CASSVNRGETQYF; cdr3_nt: TGTGCTAGCAGCGTGAACAGGGGAGAGACCCAGTACTTC
d_call: NA; clone_size: NA; v_call: TRBV6-8; j_call: TRBJ1-4; cdr3_aa: CASSGAGGEDEKLFF; cdr3_nt: TGTGCCAGCAGTGGGGCGGGGGGGGAGGATGAAAAACTGTTTTTT
d_call: NA; clone_size: NA; v_call: TRBV19; j_call: TRBJ2-1; cdr3_aa: CASSNSYNEQFF; cdr3_nt: TGTGCCAGTAGTAACAGCTACAATGAGCAGTTCTTC
d_call: NA; clone_size: NA; v_call: TRBV9; j_call: TRBJ1-3; cdr3_aa: CASSARTGSSGNTIYF; cdr3_nt: TGTGCCAGCAGCGCCCGAACAGGTAGCTCTGGAAACACCATATATTTT
d_call: NA; clone_size: NA; v_call: TRBV19; j_call: TRBJ2-1; cdr3_aa: CASSIGTVPNEQFF; cdr3_nt: TGTGCCAGTAGTATCGGGACTGTTCCCAATGAGCAGTTCTTC
d_call: TRBD1; clone_size: NA; v_call: TRBV5-1; j_call: TRBJ1-1; cdr3_aa: CASSRDRGGTEAFF; cdr3_nt: TGCGCCAGCAGTCGGGACAGGGGTGGGACTGAAGCTTTCTTT
d_call: NA; clone_size: few; v_call: TRBV11-2; j_call: TRBJ1-1; cdr3_aa: CASRLQPNTEAFF; cdr3_nt: TGTGCCAGCAGGCTACAGCCAAACACTGAAGCTTTCTTT
d_call: NA; clone_size: NA; v_call: TRBV11-3; j_call: TRBJ2-4; cdr3_aa: CASSGGPGSSDIQYF; cdr3_nt: TGTGCCAGCAGCGGCGGTCCGGGGTCGAGTGACATTCAGTACTTC
d_call: NA; clone_size: NA; v_call: TRBV18; j_call: TRBJ2-1; cdr3_aa: CASSPPLRQGHNEQFF; cdr3_nt: TGTGCCAGCTCACCACCTTTGAGGCAGGGGCACAATGAGCAGTTCTTC
d_call: NA; clone_size: NA; v_call: TRBV10-3; j_call: TRBJ2-1; cdr3_aa: CAISEVLATYNEQFF; cdr3_nt: TGTGCCATCAGTGAGGTCCTAGCGACCTACAATGAGCAGTTCTTC
d_call: NA; clone_size: NA; v_call: TRBV5-1; j_call: TRBJ1-1; cdr3_aa: CASSSGTYTEAFF; cdr3_nt: TGCGCCAGCAGCTCAGGAACATACACTGAAGCTTTCTTT
d_call: NA; clone_size: NA; v_call: TRBV21-1; j_call: TRBJ2-7; cdr3_aa: CASSIPAFRGAGEQYF; cdr3_nt: TGTGCCAGCAGCATCCCCGCCTTTAGGGGCGCGGGGGAGCAGTACTTC
d_call: NA; clone_size: once; v_call: TRBV18; j_call: TRBJ1-1; cdr3_aa: CASILGGLSNTEAFF; cdr3_nt: TGTGCCAGTATCCTGGGGGGACTATCGAACACTGAAGCTTTCTTT
d_call: TRBD2; clone_size: NA; v_call: TRBV6-5; j_call: TRBJ2-7; cdr3_aa: CASSYSRAGGYEQYF; cdr3_nt: TGTGCCAGCAGTTACTCGAGAGCGGGAGGCTACGAGCAGTACTTC
d_call: NA; clone_size: NA; v_call: TRBV2; j_call: TRBJ1-2; cdr3_aa: CASSEDRIYGYTF; cdr3_nt: TGTGCCAGCAGTGAAGACAGGATCTATGGCTACACCTTC
d_call: TRBD2; clone_size: NA; v_call: TRBV9; j_call: TRBJ2-7; cdr3_aa: CASSVGGLAGGYEQYF; cdr3_nt: TGTGCCAGCAGCGTAGGGGGACTAGCGGGGGGCTACGAGCAGTACTTC
d_call: NA; clone_size: few; v_call: TRBV30; j_call: TRBJ1-2; cdr3_aa: CAWSRDRPYGYTF; cdr3_nt: TGTGCCTGGAGTCGCGACAGACCCTATGGCTACACCTTC